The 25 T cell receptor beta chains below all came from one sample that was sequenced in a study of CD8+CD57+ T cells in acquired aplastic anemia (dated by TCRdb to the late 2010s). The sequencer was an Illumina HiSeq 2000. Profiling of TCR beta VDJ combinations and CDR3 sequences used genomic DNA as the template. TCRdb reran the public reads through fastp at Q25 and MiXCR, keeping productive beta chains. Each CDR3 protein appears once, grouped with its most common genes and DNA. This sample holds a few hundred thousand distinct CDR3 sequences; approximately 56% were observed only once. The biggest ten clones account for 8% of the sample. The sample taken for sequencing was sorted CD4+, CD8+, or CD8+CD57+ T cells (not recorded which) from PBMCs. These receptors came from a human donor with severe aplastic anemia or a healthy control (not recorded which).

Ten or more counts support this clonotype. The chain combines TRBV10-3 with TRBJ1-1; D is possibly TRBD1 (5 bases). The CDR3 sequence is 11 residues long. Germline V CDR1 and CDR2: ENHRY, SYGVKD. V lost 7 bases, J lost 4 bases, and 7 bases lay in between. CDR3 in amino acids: CAIMGTTEAFF. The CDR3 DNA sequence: TGTGCCATCATGGGGACCACTGAAGCTTTCTTT.

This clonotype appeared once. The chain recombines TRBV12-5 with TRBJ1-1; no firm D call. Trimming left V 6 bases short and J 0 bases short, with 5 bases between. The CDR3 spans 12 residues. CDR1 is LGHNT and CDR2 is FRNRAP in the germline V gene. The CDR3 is CASGRMNTEAFF. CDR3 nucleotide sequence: TGTGCTAGTGGCAGAATGAACACTGAAGCTTTCTTT.

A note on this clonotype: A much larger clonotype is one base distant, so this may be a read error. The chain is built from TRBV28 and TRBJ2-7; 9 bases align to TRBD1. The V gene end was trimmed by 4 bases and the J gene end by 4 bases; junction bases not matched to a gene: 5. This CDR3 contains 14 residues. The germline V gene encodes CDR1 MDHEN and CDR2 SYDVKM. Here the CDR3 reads CASSSGTGKYEQYF. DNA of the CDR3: TGTGCCAGCAGTTCAGGGACAGGGAAGTACGAGCAGTACTTC.

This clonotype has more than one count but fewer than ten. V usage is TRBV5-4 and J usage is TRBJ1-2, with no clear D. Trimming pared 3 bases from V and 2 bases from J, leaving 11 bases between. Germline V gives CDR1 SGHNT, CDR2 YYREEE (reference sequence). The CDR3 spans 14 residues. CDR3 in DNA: TGTGCCAGCAGCTCAGCCGGACCGAACTATGGCTACACCTTC. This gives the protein CASSSAGPNYGYTF.

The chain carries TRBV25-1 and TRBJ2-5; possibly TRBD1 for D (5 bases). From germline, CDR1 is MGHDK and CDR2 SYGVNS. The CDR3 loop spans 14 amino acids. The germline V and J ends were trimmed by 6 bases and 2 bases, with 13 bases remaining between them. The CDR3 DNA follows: TGTGCCAGCAGCGTACAGACAGAACAAGAGACCCAGTACTTC. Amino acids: CASSVQTEQETQYF. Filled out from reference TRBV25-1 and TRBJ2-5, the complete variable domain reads EADIYQTPRYLVIGTGKKITLECSQTMGHDKMYWYQQDPGMELHLIHYSYGVNSTEKGDLSSESTVSRIRTEHFPLTLESARPSHTSQYLCASSVQTEQETQYFGPGTRLLVL.

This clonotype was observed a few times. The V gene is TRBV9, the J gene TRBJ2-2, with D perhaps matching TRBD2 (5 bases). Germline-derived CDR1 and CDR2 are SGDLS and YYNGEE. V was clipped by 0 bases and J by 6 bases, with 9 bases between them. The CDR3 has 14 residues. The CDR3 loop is CASSVVGVPGELFF. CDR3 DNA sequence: TGTGCCAGCAGCGTAGTCGGGGTACCCGGGGAGCTGTTTTTT.

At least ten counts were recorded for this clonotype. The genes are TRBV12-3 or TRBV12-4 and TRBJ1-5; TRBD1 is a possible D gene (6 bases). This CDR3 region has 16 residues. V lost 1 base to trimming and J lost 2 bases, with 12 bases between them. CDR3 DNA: TGTGCCAGCAGTTTAGAGATGGGGGGCGGCAATCAGCCCCAGCATTTT. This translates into CASSLEMGGGNQPQHF.

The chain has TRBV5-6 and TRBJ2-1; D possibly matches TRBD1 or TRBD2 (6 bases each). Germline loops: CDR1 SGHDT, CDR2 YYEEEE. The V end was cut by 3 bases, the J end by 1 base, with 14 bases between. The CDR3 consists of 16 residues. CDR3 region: CASSWRGTVSYNEQFF. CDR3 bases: TGTGCCAGCAGCTGGAGGGGGACGGTATCCTACAATGAGCAGTTCTTC. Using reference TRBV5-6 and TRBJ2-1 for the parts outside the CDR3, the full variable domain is DAGVTQSPTHLIKTRGQQVTLRCSPKSGHDTVSWYQQALGQGPQFIFQYYEEEERQRGNFPDRFSGHQFPNYSSELNVNALLLGDSALYLCASSWRGTVSYNEQFFGPGTRLTVL.

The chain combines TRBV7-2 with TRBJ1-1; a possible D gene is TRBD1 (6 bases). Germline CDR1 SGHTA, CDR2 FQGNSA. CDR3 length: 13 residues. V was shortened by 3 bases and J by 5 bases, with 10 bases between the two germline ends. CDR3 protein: CASSFRTVTEAFF. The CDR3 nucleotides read TGTGCCAGCAGCTTCCGGACAGTAACTGAAGCTTTCTTT. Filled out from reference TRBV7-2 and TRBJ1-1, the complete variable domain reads GAGVSQSPSNKVTEKGKDVELRCDPISGHTALYWYRQSLGQGLEFLIYFQGNSAPDKSGLPSDRFSAERTGGSVSTLTIQRTQQEDSAVYLCASSFRTVTEAFFGQGTRLTVV.

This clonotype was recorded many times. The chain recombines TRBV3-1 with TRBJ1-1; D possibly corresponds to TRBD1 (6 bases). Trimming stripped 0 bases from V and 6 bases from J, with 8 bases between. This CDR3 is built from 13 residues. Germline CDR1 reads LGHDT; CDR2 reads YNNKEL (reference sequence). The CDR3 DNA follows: TGTGCCAGCAGCCAAGATCGGACAGCTGAAGCTTTCTTT. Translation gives CASSQDRTAEAFF.

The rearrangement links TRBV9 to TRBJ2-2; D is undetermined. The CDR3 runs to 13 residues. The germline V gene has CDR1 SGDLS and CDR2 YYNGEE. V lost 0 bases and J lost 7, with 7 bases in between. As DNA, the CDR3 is TGTGCCAGCAGCGTAGGGTTTGTCGGGGAGCTGTTTTTT. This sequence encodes CASSVGFVGELFF. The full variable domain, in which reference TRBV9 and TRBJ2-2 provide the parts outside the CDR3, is DSGVTQTPKHLITATGQRVTLRCSPRSGDLSVYWYQQSLDQGLQFLIQYYNGEERAKGNILERFSAQQFPDLHSELNLSSLELGDSALYFCASSVGFVGELFFGEGSRLTVL.

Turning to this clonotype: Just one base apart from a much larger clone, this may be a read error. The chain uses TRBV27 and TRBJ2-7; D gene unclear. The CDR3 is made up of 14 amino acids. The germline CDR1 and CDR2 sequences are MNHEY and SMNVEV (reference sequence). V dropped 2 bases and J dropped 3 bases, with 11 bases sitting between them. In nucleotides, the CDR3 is TGTGCCAGCAGTTTAGTGGGCAGCCACTACGAGCAGTACTTC. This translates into CASSLVGSHYEQYF.

Here the CDR3 DNA reads TGCGCCAGCAGCTTGTCGGTAGATACGCAGTATTTT. This sequence encodes CASSLSVDTQYF. This chain joins TRBV5-1 and TRBJ2-3; D unresolved. The CDR3 covers 12 residues. Germline assignment: CDR1 SGHRS and CDR2 YFSETQ. Trimming took off 1 base at V and 5 bases at J, with 5 bases between the two ends.

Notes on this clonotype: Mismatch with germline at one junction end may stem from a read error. The CDR3 DNA follows: TGTGCCAGCAGCCCTACCAGAGGGGGGCCAGAGGCCCAGTACTTC. It yields the protein CASSPTRGGPEAQYF. The chain links TRBV7-7 to TRBJ2-5; D might be TRBD1 or TRBD2, each matching 6 bases. The CDR3 is 15 amino acids. The germline V gene has CDR1 SSHAT and CDR2 FNYEAQ (reference sequence).

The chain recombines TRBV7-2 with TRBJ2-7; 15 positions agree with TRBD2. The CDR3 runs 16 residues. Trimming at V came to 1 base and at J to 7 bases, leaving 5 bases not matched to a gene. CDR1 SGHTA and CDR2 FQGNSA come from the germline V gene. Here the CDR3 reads CASSLGTSGGAREQYF. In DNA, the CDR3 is TGTGCCAGCAGCTTAGGGACTAGCGGGGGGGCCAGGGAGCAGTACTTC.

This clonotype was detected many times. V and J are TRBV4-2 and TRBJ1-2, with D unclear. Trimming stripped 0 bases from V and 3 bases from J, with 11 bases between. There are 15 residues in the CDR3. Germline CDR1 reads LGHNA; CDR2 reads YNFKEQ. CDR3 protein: CASSQDTGFDYGYTF. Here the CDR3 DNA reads TGTGCCAGCAGCCAAGATACTGGGTTCGACTATGGCTACACCTTC.

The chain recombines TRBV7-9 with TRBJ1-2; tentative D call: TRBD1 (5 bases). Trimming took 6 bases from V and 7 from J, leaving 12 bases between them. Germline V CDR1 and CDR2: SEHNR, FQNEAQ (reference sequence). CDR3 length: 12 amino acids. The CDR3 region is CASSPGLVGYTF. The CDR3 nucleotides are TGTGCCAGCAGTCCAGGGCTCGTTGGCTACACCTTC. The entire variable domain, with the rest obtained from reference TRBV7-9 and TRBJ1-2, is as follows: DTGVSQNPRHKITKRGQNVTFRCDPISEHNRLYWYRQTLGQGPEFLTYFQNEAQLEKSRLLSDRFSAERPKGSFSTLEIQRTEQGDSAMYLCASSPGLVGYTFGSGTRLTVV.

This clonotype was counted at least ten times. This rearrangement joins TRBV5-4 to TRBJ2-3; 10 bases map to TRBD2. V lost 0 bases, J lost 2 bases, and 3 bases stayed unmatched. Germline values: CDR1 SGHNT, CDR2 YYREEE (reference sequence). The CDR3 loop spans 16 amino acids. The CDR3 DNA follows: TGTGCCAGCAGCTTGGGGACTAGCGGAAACACAGATACGCAGTATTTT. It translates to CASSLGTSGNTDTQYF.

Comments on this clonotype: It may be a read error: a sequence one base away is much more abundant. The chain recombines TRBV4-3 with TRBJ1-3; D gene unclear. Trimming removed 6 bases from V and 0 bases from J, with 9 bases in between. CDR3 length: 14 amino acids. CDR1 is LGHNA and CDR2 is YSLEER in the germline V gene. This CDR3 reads CASRRVGSGNTIYF. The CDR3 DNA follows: TGCGCCAGCAGACGGGTGGGCTCTGGAAACACCATATATTTT.

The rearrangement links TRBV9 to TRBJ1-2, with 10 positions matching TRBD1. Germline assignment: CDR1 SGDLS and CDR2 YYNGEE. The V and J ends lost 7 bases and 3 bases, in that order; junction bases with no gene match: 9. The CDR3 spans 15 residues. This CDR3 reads CASAPGQGMYYGYTF. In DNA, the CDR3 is TGTGCCAGCGCCCCGGGACAGGGGATGTACTATGGCTACACCTTC.

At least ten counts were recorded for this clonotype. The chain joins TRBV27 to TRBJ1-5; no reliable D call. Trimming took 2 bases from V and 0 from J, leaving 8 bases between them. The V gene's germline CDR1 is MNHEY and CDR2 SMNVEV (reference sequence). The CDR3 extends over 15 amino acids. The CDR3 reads CASSLNGDSNQPQHF. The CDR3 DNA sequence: TGTGCCAGCAGTTTAAACGGGGATAGCAATCAGCCCCAGCATTTT.

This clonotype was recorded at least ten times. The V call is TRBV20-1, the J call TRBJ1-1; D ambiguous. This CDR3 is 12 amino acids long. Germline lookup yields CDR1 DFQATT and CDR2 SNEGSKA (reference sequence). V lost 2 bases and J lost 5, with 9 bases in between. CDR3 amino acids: CSARNKGTEAFF. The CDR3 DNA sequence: TGCAGTGCTAGAAACAAGGGAACTGAAGCTTTCTTT.

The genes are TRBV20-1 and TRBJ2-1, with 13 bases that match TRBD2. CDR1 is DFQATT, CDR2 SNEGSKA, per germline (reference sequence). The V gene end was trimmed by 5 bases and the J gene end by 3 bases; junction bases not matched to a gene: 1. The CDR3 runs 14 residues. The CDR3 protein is CSAGLAGVYNEQFF. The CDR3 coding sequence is TGCAGTGCTGGACTAGCGGGAGTCTACAATGAGCAGTTCTTC.

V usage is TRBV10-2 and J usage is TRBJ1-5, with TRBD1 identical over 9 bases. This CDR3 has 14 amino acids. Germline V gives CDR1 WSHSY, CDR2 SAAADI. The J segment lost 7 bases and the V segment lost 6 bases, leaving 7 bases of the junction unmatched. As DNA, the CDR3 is TGCGCCAGCAGCGCGGGACAGGGTAACCAGCCCCAGCATTTT. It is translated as CASSAGQGNQPQHF.

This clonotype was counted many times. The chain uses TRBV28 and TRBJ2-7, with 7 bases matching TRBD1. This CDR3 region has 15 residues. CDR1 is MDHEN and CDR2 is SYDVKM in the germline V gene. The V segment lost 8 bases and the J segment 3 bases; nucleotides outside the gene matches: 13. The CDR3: CASWGQGQEFYEQYF. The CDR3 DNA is TGTGCCAGCTGGGGCCAAGGACAGGAATTCTACGAGCAGTACTTC.